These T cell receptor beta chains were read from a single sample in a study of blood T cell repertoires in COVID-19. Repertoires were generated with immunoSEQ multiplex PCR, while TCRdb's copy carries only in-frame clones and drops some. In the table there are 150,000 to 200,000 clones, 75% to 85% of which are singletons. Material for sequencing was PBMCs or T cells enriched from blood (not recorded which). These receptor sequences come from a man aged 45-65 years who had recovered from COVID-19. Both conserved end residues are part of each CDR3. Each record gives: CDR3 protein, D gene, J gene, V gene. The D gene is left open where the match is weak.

cdr3_aa: CAISEYQDTQYF; d_call: -; j_call: TRBJ2-3; v_call: TRBV10-3
cdr3_aa: CASSYITGNSYGYTF; d_call: -; j_call: TRBJ1-2; v_call: TRBV6-5
cdr3_aa: CAPKGEGTDTQYF; d_call: -; j_call: TRBJ2-3; v_call: TRBV15
cdr3_aa: CASSERQGVRTEAFF; d_call: TRBD1; j_call: TRBJ1-1; v_call: TRBV5-5
cdr3_aa: CASSPNRDTDTQYF; d_call: -; j_call: TRBJ2-3; v_call: TRBV18
cdr3_aa: CASSQQGGEAKNIQYF; d_call: -; j_call: TRBJ2-4; v_call: TRBV18
cdr3_aa: CASSLFQTGGNQPQHF; d_call: TRBD1; j_call: TRBJ1-5; v_call: TRBV5-6
cdr3_aa: CASSQPDRGLNNEQFF; d_call: TRBD1; j_call: TRBJ2-1; v_call: TRBV4-1
cdr3_aa: CASTRRTGGAFGYTF; d_call: TRBD1; j_call: TRBJ1-2; v_call: TRBV6-5
cdr3_aa: CASSLVRYGYTF; d_call: -; j_call: TRBJ1-2; v_call: TRBV5-6
cdr3_aa: CASSPNTGSGANVLTF; d_call: -; j_call: TRBJ2-6; v_call: TRBV18
cdr3_aa: CATGGGQTNNSPLHF; d_call: TRBD1; j_call: TRBJ1-6; v_call: TRBV10-3
cdr3_aa: CASSIYAGTSGVLDTQYF; d_call: TRBD2; j_call: TRBJ2-3; v_call: TRBV19
cdr3_aa: CASSLSGTGSYEQYF; d_call: TRBD1; j_call: TRBJ2-7; v_call: TRBV27
cdr3_aa: CASSPSLAGLQETQYF; d_call: TRBD2; j_call: TRBJ2-5; v_call: TRBV28
cdr3_aa: CASSQDGRVNSPLHF; d_call: -; j_call: TRBJ1-6; v_call: TRBV14
cdr3_aa: CASSPDNLNTEAFF; d_call: -; j_call: TRBJ1-1; v_call: TRBV18
cdr3_aa: CASSKEGALRTGFIVATTGELFF; d_call: -; j_call: TRBJ2-2; v_call: TRBV21-1
cdr3_aa: CASSPHRTSTADTQYF; d_call: TRBD2; j_call: TRBJ2-3; v_call: TRBV14
cdr3_aa: CASSPRGGARKVNEKLFF; d_call: -; j_call: TRBJ1-4; v_call: TRBV7-9
cdr3_aa: CASSPRTGGTEAFF; d_call: TRBD1; j_call: TRBJ1-1; v_call: TRBV14
cdr3_aa: CASSLAWQGGNEQFF; d_call: -; j_call: TRBJ2-1; v_call: TRBV5-1
cdr3_aa: CASTLDRINQPQHF; d_call: -; j_call: TRBJ1-5; v_call: TRBV19
cdr3_aa: CASSFETQGAAGNTIYF; d_call: TRBD1; j_call: TRBJ1-3; v_call: TRBV5-5
cdr3_aa: CASSEISGTQYF; d_call: -; j_call: TRBJ2-3; v_call: TRBV6-1
cdr3_aa: CASSLAQISYEQYF; d_call: -; j_call: TRBJ2-7; v_call: TRBV5-1
cdr3_aa: CASSEQTGSYEQYF; d_call: -; j_call: TRBJ2-7; v_call: TRBV6-1
cdr3_aa: CASSPSGTGNTIYF; d_call: -; j_call: TRBJ1-3; v_call: TRBV3-1/TRBV3-2
cdr3_aa: CASRPGQGVLTNEKLFF; d_call: TRBD1; j_call: TRBJ1-4; v_call: TRBV5-1
cdr3_aa: CASSQFGRGDTDTQYF; d_call: -; j_call: TRBJ2-3; v_call: TRBV4-1
cdr3_aa: CASSKGQGHNQPQHF; d_call: TRBD1; j_call: TRBJ1-5; v_call: TRBV27
cdr3_aa: CASTQLDRANTEAFF; d_call: TRBD1; j_call: TRBJ1-1; v_call: TRBV28
cdr3_aa: CASSEVGVGGETQYF; d_call: -; j_call: TRBJ2-5; v_call: TRBV2
cdr3_aa: CASSQLGDRVYGYTF; d_call: TRBD1; j_call: TRBJ1-2; v_call: TRBV4-2
cdr3_aa: CASSKYRGVDINEQFF; d_call: TRBD1; j_call: TRBJ2-1; v_call: TRBV7-8
cdr3_aa: CASGGPGGPATNEKLFF; d_call: -; j_call: TRBJ1-4; v_call: TRBV6-1
cdr3_aa: CASSFSLGDPGQLNTEAFF; d_call: TRBD1; j_call: TRBJ1-1; v_call: TRBV7-3
cdr3_aa: CASSWGPGQSYGYTF; d_call: TRBD1; j_call: TRBJ1-2; v_call: TRBV11-2
cdr3_aa: CASSGDTEAFF; d_call: -; j_call: TRBJ1-1; v_call: TRBV2
cdr3_aa: CSVEAPGSPNEQFF; d_call: -; j_call: TRBJ2-1; v_call: TRBV29-1
cdr3_aa: CASSRGLAGRYNEQFF; d_call: TRBD2; j_call: TRBJ2-1; v_call: TRBV3-1/TRBV3-2
cdr3_aa: CASSGRTGNYGYTF; d_call: TRBD1; j_call: TRBJ1-2; v_call: TRBV3-1/TRBV3-2
cdr3_aa: CAISRQGSSYEQYF; d_call: TRBD1; j_call: TRBJ2-7; v_call: TRBV10-3
cdr3_aa: CASSLARTGSNSPLHF; d_call: TRBD1; j_call: TRBJ1-6; v_call: TRBV5-1
cdr3_aa: CASSVDFGDTGNTIYF; d_call: -; j_call: TRBJ1-3; v_call: TRBV9
cdr3_aa: CASTLDRADTEAFF; d_call: TRBD1; j_call: TRBJ1-1; v_call: TRBV6-5
cdr3_aa: CASSQEGFWQGGFNTEAFF; d_call: TRBD1; j_call: TRBJ1-1; v_call: TRBV14
cdr3_aa: CASSITGRTVGEQYF; d_call: -; j_call: TRBJ2-7; v_call: TRBV19
cdr3_aa: CASSPGQENSPLHF; d_call: TRBD1; j_call: TRBJ1-6; v_call: TRBV5-1